This T cell receptor beta chain was recovered during a study of CD8 T cells in ankylosing spondylitis. General observations from the study: Disease-linked clones reportedly concentrated significantly in matched ankylosing spondylitis synovial fluid.

As the method for making TCR beta libraries, quantitative 5'-RACE with molecular barcodes was used. Each CDR3 protein is one row after TCRdb ran MiXCR on the 5' RACE reads. Altogether 250,000 to 300,000 distinct CDR3 sequences are present, over 15% being singletons, with the ten largest covering around 7.8%. This CDR3 has 18 residues. Trimming removed 1 base at V and 1 base at J, with 21 bases between. The germline V gene has CDR1 DFQATT and CDR2 SNEGSKA (reference sequence). This clonotype was seen more than once but under ten times. The antigen is not known. The receptor was isolated from a male donor with ankylosing spondylitis or in good health (not recorded which). V and J are TRBV20-1 and TRBJ2-3; TRBD1 might be the D (5 bases). Sample: blood, either unsorted or a sorted T cell fraction (not recorded which). The CDR3 spells CSARGWPRSQGGTDTQYF. The DNA of the CDR3 is TGCAGTGCTAGAGGTTGGCCTCGGTCCCAGGGCGGCACAGATACGCAGTATTTT.